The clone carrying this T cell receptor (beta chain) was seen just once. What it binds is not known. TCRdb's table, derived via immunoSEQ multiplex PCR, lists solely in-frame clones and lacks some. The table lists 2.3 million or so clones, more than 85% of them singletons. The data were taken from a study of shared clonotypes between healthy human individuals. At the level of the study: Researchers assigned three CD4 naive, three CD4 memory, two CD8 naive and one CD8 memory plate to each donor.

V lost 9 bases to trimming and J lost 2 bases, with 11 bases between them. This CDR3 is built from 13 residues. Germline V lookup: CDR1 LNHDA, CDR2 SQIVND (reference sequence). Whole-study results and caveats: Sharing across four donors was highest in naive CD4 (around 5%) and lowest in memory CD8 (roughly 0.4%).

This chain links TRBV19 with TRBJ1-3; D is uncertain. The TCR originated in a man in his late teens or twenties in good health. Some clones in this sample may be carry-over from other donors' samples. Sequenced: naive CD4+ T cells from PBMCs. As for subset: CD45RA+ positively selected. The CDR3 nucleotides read TGTGCCAGCTGGCCAGCGGCTGGAAACACCATATATTTT. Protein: CASWPAAGNTIYF.